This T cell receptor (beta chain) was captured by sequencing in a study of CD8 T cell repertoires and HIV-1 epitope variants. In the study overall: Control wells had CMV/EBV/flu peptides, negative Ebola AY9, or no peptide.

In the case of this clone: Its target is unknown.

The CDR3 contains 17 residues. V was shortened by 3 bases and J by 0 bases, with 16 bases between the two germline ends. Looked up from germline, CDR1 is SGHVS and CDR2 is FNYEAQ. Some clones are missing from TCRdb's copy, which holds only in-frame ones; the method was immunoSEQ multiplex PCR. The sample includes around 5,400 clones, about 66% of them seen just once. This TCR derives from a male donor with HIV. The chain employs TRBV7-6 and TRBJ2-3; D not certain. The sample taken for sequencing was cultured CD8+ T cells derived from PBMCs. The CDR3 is CASSFTPDGESTDTQYF. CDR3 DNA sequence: TGTGCCAGCAGCTTCACCCCGGACGGTGAAAGCACAGATACGCAGTATTTT.